This T cell receptor beta chain originates from a study of shared clonotypes between healthy human individuals. Study-level results: Sorted-subset samples were not fully sequenced, rarefaction indicated. Limitation of the genetic and exposure-history diversity represented came from the few donors. Generally, estimated richness proved larger in naive subsets than it did in memory subsets.

A note on this clone: Its specificity is not known.

In germline, CDR1 is SGHAT, CDR2 FQNNGV. This CDR3 has 15 residues. V lost 1 base and J 1 base, leaving 8 bases between the germline ends. In the authors' methods: Filtering differed since immunoSEQ provided only junctions, with no quality scores. Some clones are missing from TCRdb's copy, which holds only in-frame ones; the method was immunoSEQ multiplex PCR. The V and J calls and the clone size are those of that table, but D and trimming were determined from the DNA. This sample has approximately 2.5 million clones, with 93% found just once. The specimen sequenced was naive CD4+ T cells from PBMCs. Subset denoted: CD45RA+ positively selected. The TCR sequence derives from a man between 18 and 35 years old in good health. Some clones in this sample may be carry-over from other donors' samples. The chain uses TRBV11-2 and TRBJ1-5; no firm D call. The CDR3: CASSLGEVSNQPQHF. CDR3 in DNA: TGTGCCAGCAGCTTAGGGGAGGTCAGCAATCAGCCCCAGCATTTT.